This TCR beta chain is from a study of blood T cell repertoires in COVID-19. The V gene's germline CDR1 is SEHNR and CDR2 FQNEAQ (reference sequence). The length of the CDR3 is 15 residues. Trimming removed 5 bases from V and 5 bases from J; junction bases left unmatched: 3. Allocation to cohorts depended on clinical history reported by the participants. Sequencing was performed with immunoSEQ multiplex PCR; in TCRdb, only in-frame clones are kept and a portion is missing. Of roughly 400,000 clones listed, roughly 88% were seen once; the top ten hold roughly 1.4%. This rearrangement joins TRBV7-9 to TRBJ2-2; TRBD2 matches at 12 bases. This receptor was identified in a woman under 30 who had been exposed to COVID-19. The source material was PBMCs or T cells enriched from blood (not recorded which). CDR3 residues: CASSRTSGITGELFF. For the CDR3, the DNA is TGTGCCAGCAGCCGGACTAGCGGGATTACCGGGGAGCTGTTTTTT.